Sequencing of this T cell receptor (beta chain) was carried out in a study of blood T cells in healthy people across ages (dated by TCRdb to the mid-2010s). For the study in its entirety: In model experiments, template switching captured about one uniquely barcoded TCR beta cDNA molecule for every two T cells. To track age-related changes in TCR beta repertoire diversity, the study relied on deep sequencing normalized with unique cDNA molecular identifiers. The donors were divided into four age groups: young (average about 16 years), middle-aged (roughly 42), aged (approximately 64) and long-lived (82). Using the same blood draw, the study looked at two additional independent replicas of 1 million unique cDNA reads for two donors, one aged 18 to 30 and the other aged 80 or older.

Only a few counts were recorded for this clonotype. It has no known antigen specificity. No qualities accompany the bases; no much larger clone lies one base away. The CDR3 runs 11 residues from the cysteine to the phenylalanine. CDR3 DNA only is kept here, 33 bases in frame from base 1. CDR1 SQVTM and CDR2 ANQGSEA were looked up in the germline V gene. V and J are truncated by 4 bases and 4 bases respectively, leaving an intervening sequence of 8 bases. The library was built by means of 5' RACE. TCRdb shows the sequencer as Illumina HiSeq 2500. A second PCR of about 6 to 11 cycles was performed with a sample-barcoded 5' primer and a J-beta primer mix. Each TCR beta cDNA molecule received a unique molecular identifier from a template-switch 5' adaptor carrying 12 random nucleotides. At least 3 million CDR3-containing paired-end reads were obtained from each sample. The Mint cDNA synthesis kit, primed by a TRBC-specific oligonucleotide, was used to synthesize first-strand cDNA from all RNA. Following uracil-DNA glycosylase treatment, a first 18-cycle PCR with universal primers M1SS and BC2_uni_R was performed on all cDNA. Concerning the study's data processing: For normalization, 1 million high-quality reads were randomly selected from each sample, with every read carrying a distinct molecular identifier. Reads with shared molecular identifiers were discarded instead of being binned into consensus sequences. MiTCR, with a Q25 quality threshold and the strictest error-elimination algorithm, was used for CDR3 identification, clonotype clustering and error correction. Lower-bound total TCR beta diversity was estimated with a nonparametric unseen species model using Euler transformation. The public reads were reanalyzed by TCRdb: fastp trimming at Q25, MiXCR alignment, in-frame beta chains only. Under each unique CDR3 protein, matching rows form one entry showing the most common genes and DNA. Clone size and V and J calls follow TCRdb, not the original study. The sample table holds hundreds of thousands of distinct CDR3 sequences, of which about 25% were seen once. The ten largest clones capture 9.4% of the sample.

What the study reported, not specific to this receptor: The percentage of naive T cells measured by flow cytometry correlated strongly with observed TCR beta diversity. Because donor CMV infection status was unknown, age-related changes in expanded clonotypes were potentially confounded. Observed TCR beta diversity per million T cells fell roughly linearly with age, and a significant reduction was already apparent by age approximately 41. Total diversity estimates from one million sequenced T cells were considered lower bounds and underestimates. The long-lived group showed more naive CD4+ T cells, fewer expanded clones and increased TCR diversity than the aged group, suggesting age selection. Conclusive comparison of naive and antigen-experienced compartments was prevented by the profiling of bulk unsorted PBMCs.

Systemically healthy Caucasian individuals from Russia, approximately 39 in total and aged roughly 6 to 100 years, were included as donors. Around 10 milliliters of peripheral blood were drawn from each donor into EDTA-treated Vacutainer tubes. Ficoll-Paque density-gradient centrifugation was used to isolate PBMCs, with at least 6.5 million per sample. Trizol reagent was used to extract total RNA from the PBMCs, yielding at least 5 micrograms per sample. The percentages of naive CD45RAhigh/CD27high T cells were determined by flow cytometry on a PBMC aliquot from every donor. The same sample was also used in a study of T cells of mothers and their children. From the second report: Nine systemically healthy Caucasian individuals served as donors, namely three mothers together with their six children. cDNA synthesis used all of the extracted RNA, with roughly 1.5 ug of RNA in each 15 ul reaction. Sample barcodes and 2-4 random nucleotides were added via the M1S primer in the second PCR. More than 8 million TCR beta CDR3 reads were obtained from each mother, and some 3 million reads were obtained from each child. Thymic selection shapes the output of TCR recombination in a similar way in related and unrelated pairs, and inherited differences have a minor effect. Related mother-child pairs always showed normalized repertoire overlap that was slightly higher than in unrelated mother-child pairs, though the difference was never significant. No persistent microchimeric T cell clones were found, with a detection sensitivity of approximately 100 clones per million clonotypes. Deep NGS was used in the study to compare the TCR beta repertoires of mothers and children and to look for features that separate related mother-child pairs from unrelated individuals. On average, the children were approximately 11 +/- 4 years old, while the mothers were approximately 40 +/- 4 years old. After adapters were ligated using NEBNext reagents, the libraries underwent 100+100 nt paired-end sequencing on an Illumina HiSeq 2000. To prevent cross-contamination, the mother and child libraries were prepared one month apart and sequenced in separate runs. Each donor had between about 450,000 and 2,100,000 distinct TCR beta clonotypes identified. Naive TCR beta clonotypes were estimated from low-frequency clonotypes matched to each donor's FACS-determined naive share, without sorting.

This clonotype originated in a boy aged 5 to 17 in good health. Here the chain combines TRBV29-1 and TRBJ2-7, with TRBD1 as a weak D call on 5 bases. Sample: blood. The CDR3 reads CSVGAGYEQYF. The DNA sequence is given as TGCAGCGTTGGGGCAGGGTACGAGCAGTACTTC.